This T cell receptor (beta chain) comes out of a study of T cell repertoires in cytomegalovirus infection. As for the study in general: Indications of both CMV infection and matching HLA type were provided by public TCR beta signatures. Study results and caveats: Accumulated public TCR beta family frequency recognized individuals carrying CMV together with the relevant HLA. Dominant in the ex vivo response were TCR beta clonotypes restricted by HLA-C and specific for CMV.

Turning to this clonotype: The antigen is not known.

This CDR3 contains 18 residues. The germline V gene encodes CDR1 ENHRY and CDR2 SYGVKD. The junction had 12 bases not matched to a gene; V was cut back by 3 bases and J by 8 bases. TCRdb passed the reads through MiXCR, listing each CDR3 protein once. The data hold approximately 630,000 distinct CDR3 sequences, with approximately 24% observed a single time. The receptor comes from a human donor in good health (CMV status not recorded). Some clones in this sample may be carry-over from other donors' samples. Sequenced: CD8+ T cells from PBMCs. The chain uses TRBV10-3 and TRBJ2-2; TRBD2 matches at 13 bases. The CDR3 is CAISDPGLAGAQAGELFF. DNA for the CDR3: TGTGCCATCAGTGACCCCGGACTAGCGGGGGCTCAAGCTGGGGAGCTGTTTTTT.